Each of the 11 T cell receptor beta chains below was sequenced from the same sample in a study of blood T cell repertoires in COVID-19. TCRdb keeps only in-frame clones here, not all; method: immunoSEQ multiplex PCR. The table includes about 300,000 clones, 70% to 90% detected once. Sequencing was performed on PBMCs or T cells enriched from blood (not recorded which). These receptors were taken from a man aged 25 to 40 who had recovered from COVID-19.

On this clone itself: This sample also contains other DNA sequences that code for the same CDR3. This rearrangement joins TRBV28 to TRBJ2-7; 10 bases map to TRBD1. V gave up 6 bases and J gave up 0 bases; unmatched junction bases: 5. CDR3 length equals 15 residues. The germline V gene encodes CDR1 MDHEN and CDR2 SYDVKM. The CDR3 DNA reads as TGTGCCAGCAGACGACAGGGGGCTAGCTCCTACGAGCAGTACTTC. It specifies CASRRQGASSYEQYF. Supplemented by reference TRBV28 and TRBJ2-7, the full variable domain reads DVKVTQSSRYLVKRTGEKVFLECVQDMDHENMFWYRQDPGLGLRLIYFSYDVKMKEKGDIPEGYSVSREKKERFSLILESASTNQTSMYLCASRRQGASSYEQYFGPGTRLTVT.

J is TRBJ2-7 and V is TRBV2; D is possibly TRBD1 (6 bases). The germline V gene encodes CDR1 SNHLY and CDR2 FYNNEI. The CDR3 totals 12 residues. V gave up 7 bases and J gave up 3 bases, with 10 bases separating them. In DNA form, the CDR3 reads TGTGCCAGCAAAGGCAGGGGCTACGAGCAGTACTTC. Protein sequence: CASKGRGYEQYF.

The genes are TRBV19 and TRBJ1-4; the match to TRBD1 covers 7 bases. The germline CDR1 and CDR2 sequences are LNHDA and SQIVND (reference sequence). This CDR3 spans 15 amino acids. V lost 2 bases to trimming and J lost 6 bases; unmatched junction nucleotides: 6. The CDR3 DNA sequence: TGTGCCAGTAGTATACTGAGGGGGCGACATGAAAAACTGTTTTTT. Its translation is CASSILRGRHEKLFF. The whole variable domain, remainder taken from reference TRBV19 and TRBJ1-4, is DGGITQSPKYLFRKEGQNVTLSCEQNLNHDAMYWYRQDPGQGLRLIYYSQIVNDFQKGDIAEGYSVSREKKESFPLTVTSAQKNPTAFYLCASSILRGRHEKLFFGSGTQLSVL.

The CDR3 sequence is CASSSGWTDTQYF. CDR3 sequence (DNA): TGTGCCAGCAGTTCGGGGTGGACAGATACGCAGTATTTT. The gene calls are TRBV9 and TRBJ2-3; TRBD2 is a possible D gene (5 bases). The CDR3 contains 13 residues. Germline assignment: CDR1 SGDLS and CDR2 YYNGEE. Trimming stripped 5 bases from V and 3 bases from J, with 10 bases between.

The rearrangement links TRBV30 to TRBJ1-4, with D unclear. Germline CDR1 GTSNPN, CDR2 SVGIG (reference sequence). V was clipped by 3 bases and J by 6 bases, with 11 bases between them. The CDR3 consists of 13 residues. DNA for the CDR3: TGTGCCTGGAGCTTAAATAGAGATGAAAAACTGTTTTTT. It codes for CAWSLNRDEKLFF.

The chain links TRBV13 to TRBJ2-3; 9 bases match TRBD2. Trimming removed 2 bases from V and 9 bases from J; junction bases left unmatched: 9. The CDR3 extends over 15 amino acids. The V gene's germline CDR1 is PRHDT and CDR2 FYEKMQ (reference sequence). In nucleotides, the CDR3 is TGTGCCAGCAGCTTACTAGGGGTAGCGGGGGAAACGCAGTATTTT. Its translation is CASSLLGVAGETQYF.

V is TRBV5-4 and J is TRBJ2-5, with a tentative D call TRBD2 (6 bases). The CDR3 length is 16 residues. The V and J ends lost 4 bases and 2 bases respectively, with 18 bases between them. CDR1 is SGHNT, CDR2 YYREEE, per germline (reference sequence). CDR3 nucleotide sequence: TGTGCCAGCAGCAAGCAAGGAGGGGCCTCGCAAGAGACCCAGTACTTC. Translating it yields CASSKQGGASQETQYF.

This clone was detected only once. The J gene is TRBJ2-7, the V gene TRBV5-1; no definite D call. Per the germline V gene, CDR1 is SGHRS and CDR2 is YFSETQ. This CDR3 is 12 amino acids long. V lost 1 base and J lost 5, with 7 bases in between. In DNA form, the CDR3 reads TGCGCCAGCAGCTTGACACAGAACGAGCAGTACTTC. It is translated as CASSLTQNEQYF.

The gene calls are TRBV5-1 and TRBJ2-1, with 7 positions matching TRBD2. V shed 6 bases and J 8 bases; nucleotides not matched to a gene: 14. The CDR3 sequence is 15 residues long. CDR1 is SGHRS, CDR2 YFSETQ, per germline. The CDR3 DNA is TGCGCCAGCAACCCAGTTGCGGGAGTGGGGGATGAGCAGTTCTTC. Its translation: CASNPVAGVGDEQFF. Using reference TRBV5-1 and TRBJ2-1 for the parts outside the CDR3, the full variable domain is KAGVTQTPRYLIKTRGQQVTLSCSPISGHRSVSWYQQTPGQGLQFLFEYFSETQRNKGNFPGRFSGRQFSNSRSEMNVSTLELGDSALYLCASNPVAGVGDEQFFGPGTRLTVL.

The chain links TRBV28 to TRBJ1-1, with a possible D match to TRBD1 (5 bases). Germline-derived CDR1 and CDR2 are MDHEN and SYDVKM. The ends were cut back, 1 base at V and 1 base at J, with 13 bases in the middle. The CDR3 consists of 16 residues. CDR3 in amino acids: CASSLYGAWENTEAFF. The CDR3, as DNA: TGTGCCAGCAGTTTATATGGGGCATGGGAGAACACTGAAGCTTTCTTT.

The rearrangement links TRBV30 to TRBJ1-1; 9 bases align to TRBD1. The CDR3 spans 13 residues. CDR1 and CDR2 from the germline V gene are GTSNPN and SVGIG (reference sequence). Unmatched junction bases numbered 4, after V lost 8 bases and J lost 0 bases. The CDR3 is CARTGVMNTEAFF. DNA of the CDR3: TGTGCCCGGACAGGGGTAATGAACACTGAAGCTTTCTTT.